Sequencing of this T cell receptor (beta chain) was carried out in a study of OX40 agonist ivuxolimab in advanced cancers. Study as a whole: The patients' treatment was ivuxolimab, an agonistic anti-OX40 (CD134) antibody. Patient treatment consisted of intravenous ivuxolimab administration every 2 weeks at 0.01 to 10 mg/kg.

The CDR3 loop spans 14 amino acids. Trimming cost V 5 bases and J 6 bases; bases outside gene matches: 6. Germline V gene data show CDR1 as SGHNT and CDR2 as YENEEA. The table came from immunoSEQ multiplex PCR; TCRdb's copy has only in-frame clones and leaves some out. In the table there are 40,000 or so clones, approximately 86% of which are singletons. Patients were ineligible given autoimmune disease history or systemic immunosuppression. This TCR came from an adult with an advanced solid tumor such as melanoma, head and neck, liver or kidney cancer. The chain couples TRBV11-3 to TRBJ2-2; 7 positions match TRBD1. The sequences come from CD4+ or CD8+ T cells sorted from blood, collected in a trial of the OX40 agonist ivuxolimab. CDR3 bases: TGTGCCAGCAGCCATCTACAGGGGCCCGGGGAGCTGTTTTTT. Translated: CASSHLQGPGELFF.